This TCR beta chain is drawn from a study of blood T cell repertoires in COVID-19. This clone was counted a few times. V was clipped by 5 bases and J by 4 bases, with 20 bases between them. This CDR3 has 16 amino acids. Germline V gives CDR1 SEHNR, CDR2 FQNEAQ (reference sequence). TCRdb keeps only in-frame clones here, not all; method: immunoSEQ multiplex PCR. The repertoire includes around 70,000 clones, about nine tenths of them detected once, and roughly 30% sits in the top ten. The V call is TRBV7-9, the J call TRBJ1-2; perhaps TRBD1 as D (5 bases). Sequencing used peripheral blood. This sequence was found in an elderly woman with active or convalescent COVID-19. Here the CDR3 reads CASSGLTDFGPYGYTF. The CDR3 DNA reads as TGTGCCAGCAGCGGTCTGACAGATTTTGGACCCTATGGCTACACCTTC.